This is a list of T cell receptor beta chains from one sample in a study of blood T cell repertoires in COVID-19. TCRdb's table, derived via immunoSEQ multiplex PCR, lists solely in-frame clones and lacks some. The table shows around 140,000 clones, with around 90% occurring only once. Sequencing was performed on peripheral blood. These receptors all come from a human donor with COVID-19, enrolled during active disease. The donor label of this sample is uncertain. Both conserved end residues are part of each CDR3. The order of the fields is CDR3 protein, CDR3 DNA, J gene, D gene, V gene, clone size. D genes are given only for firm matches. Where a row states a size, it is once, few, many or the class of an expanded clone; other rows omit it.

CASSRFSSGRANEQYF | TGTGCCAGCAGTCGATTTTCTAGCGGGAGGGCCAACGAGCAGTACTTC | TRBJ2-7 | TRBD2 | TRBV27 | .
CASSYGTGAYNEQFF | TGCGCCAGCAGCTATGGGACAGGGGCCTACAATGAGCAGTTCTTC | TRBJ2-1 | TRBD1 | TRBV5-1 | .
CASRTGTEVAKNIQYF | TGTGCCAGCAGAACCGGGACAGAGGTAGCCAAAAACATTCAGTACTTC | TRBJ2-4 | TRBD1 | TRBV28 | once
CASSATGSGNTIYF | TGTGCCAGCAGCGCGACAGGGTCTGGAAACACCATATATTTT | TRBJ1-3 | TRBD1 | TRBV9 | .
CASSEAGQDFRVTNEKLFF | TGTGCCAGCAGTGAGGCCGGCCAGGACTTTCGCGTAACTAATGAAAAACTGTTTTTT | TRBJ1-4 | . | TRBV6-1 | .
CASSFPGLANEQFF | TGTGCCAGCAGCTTTCCGGGACTAGCCAATGAGCAGTTCTTC | TRBJ2-1 | TRBD2 | TRBV5-6 | .
CASSYIGGTQYF | TGTGCCAGCAGTTACATAGGGGGGACCCAGTACTTC | TRBJ2-5 | . | TRBV6-5 | .
CAWSVSGGTEAFF | TGTGCCTGGAGTGTAAGCGGGGGAACTGAAGCTTTCTTT | TRBJ1-1 | . | TRBV30 | .
CASSYQRSYNEQFF | TGTGCCAGTAGTTACCAGCGGTCCTACAATGAGCAGTTCTTC | TRBJ2-1 | . | TRBV19 | .
CASSEWTDGYTF | TGTGCCAGCAGTGAATGGACTGATGGCTACACCTTC | TRBJ1-2 | . | TRBV6-1 | .
CASSQDLVADYTF | TGTGCCAGCAGCCAAGATCTAGTGGCAGACTACACCTTC | TRBJ1-2 | . | TRBV3-1/TRBV3-2 | .
CAISTSGGQNTGELFF | TGTGCCATCAGTACTAGCGGGGGGCAGAACACCGGGGAGCTGTTTTTT | TRBJ2-2 | TRBD2 | TRBV10-3 | .
CASSADRGRYGYTF | TGTGCCAGCAGCGCTGACAGGGGTCGCTATGGCTACACCTTC | TRBJ1-2 | TRBD1 | TRBV9 | .
CASSNDRGRGGTGELFF | TGTGCCAGTAGTAACGACAGGGGGCGTGGGGGCACCGGGGAGCTGTTTTTT | TRBJ2-2 | TRBD1 | TRBV19 | .
CASSLRLDSEQFF | TGTGCCAGTAGTTTACGACTTGACAGTGAGCAGTTCTTC | TRBJ2-1 | . | TRBV19 | .
CARSLKWGPDRAHYGYTF | TGTGCCCGCAGCCTAAAATGGGGCCCGGACAGGGCGCACTATGGCTACACCTTC | TRBJ1-2 | TRBD1 | TRBV5-4 | .
CASSISAYSGNTIYF | TGTGCCAGTAGTATATCAGCGTACTCTGGAAACACCATATATTTT | TRBJ1-3 | . | TRBV19 | .
CASSEQGTQETQYF | TGTGCCAGCAGTGAGCAGGGCACGCAAGAGACCCAGTACTTC | TRBJ2-5 | . | TRBV25-1 | .
CASSQDRGAGNGYTF | TGTGCCAGCAGCCAAGACAGGGGGGCGGGAAATGGCTACACCTTC | TRBJ1-2 | TRBD1 | TRBV3-1/TRBV3-2 | .
CASSLAPVNTGELFF | TGTGCCAGCAGCTTAGCACCAGTAAACACCGGGGAGCTGTTTTTT | TRBJ2-2 | . | TRBV7-2 | once
CASSSRLAGGSRRGTDTQYF | TGTGCCAGCAGCTCCCGACTAGCGGGGGGGTCCCGGAGGGGCACAGATACGCAGTATTTT | TRBJ2-3 | TRBD2 | TRBV9 | once
CASSLSSSYEQYF | TGTGCCAGCAGTTTGTCGAGCTCCTACGAGCAGTACTTC | TRBJ2-7 | . | TRBV12-3/TRBV12-4 | .
CASSQDLVGGTEAFF | TGTGCCAGCAGCCAAGATTTGGTAGGGGGCACTGAAGCTTTCTTT | TRBJ1-1 | . | TRBV3-1/TRBV3-2 | .
CASSDQGANSPLHF | TGTGCCAGCAGTGACCAGGGGGCGAATTCACCCCTCCACTTT | TRBJ1-6 | TRBD1 | TRBV25-1 | .
CATSRDISGRSTDTQYF | TGTGCCACCAGCAGAGATATTTCGGGTCGCTCCACAGATACGCAGTATTTT | TRBJ2-3 | . | TRBV15 | .
CASTPFGGADTQYF | TGTGCCAGCACCCCTTTCGGGGGGGCAGATACGCAGTATTTT | TRBJ2-3 | TRBD2 | TRBV27 | .
CASSEGGYGTEAFF | TGTGCCAGCAGTGAAGGAGGGTACGGCACTGAAGCTTTCTTT | TRBJ1-1 | . | TRBV6-1 | .
CASGKGQGFTDEQYF | TGTGCCAGTGGTAAGGGACAGGGGTTTACGGACGAGCAGTACTTC | TRBJ2-7 | TRBD1 | TRBV19 | .
CASSDMGQGDTGELFF | TGTGCCAGCAGTGATATGGGACAGGGGGACACCGGGGAGCTGTTTTTT | TRBJ2-2 | TRBD1 | TRBV6-1 | .
CASSLGQVTNYGYTF | TGTGCCAGCAGTTTGGGACAGGTAACTAACTATGGCTACACCTTC | TRBJ1-2 | TRBD1 | TRBV13 | once
CASSPSRGTGRRNQPQHF | TGTGCCAGCAGCCCCTCCAGGGGTACAGGGAGACGCAATCAGCCCCAGCATTTT | TRBJ1-5 | . | TRBV3-1/TRBV3-2 | .
CATKDTSEKLFF | TGTGCCACCAAGGACACGAGCGAAAAACTGTTTTTT | TRBJ1-4 | . | TRBV18 | .
CSVDGTGQYNEQFF | TGCAGCGTTGACGGGACAGGGCAGTACAATGAGCAGTTCTTC | TRBJ2-1 | TRBD1 | TRBV29-1 | .
CASHRTQNTGELFF | TGTGCCAGTCATAGGACACAGAACACCGGGGAGCTGTTTTTT | TRBJ2-2 | . | TRBV19 | .
CASSCGQGTNEKLFF | TGTGCCAGCAGCTGTGGACAGGGAACTAATGAAAAACTGTTTTTT | TRBJ1-4 | TRBD1 | TRBV7-3 | .
CASSEGGDHTEAFF | TGTGCCAGCAGCGAAGGGGGCGATCACACTGAAGCTTTCTTT | TRBJ1-1 | TRBD1 | TRBV11-3 | .